This TCR beta chain is from a study of shared clonotypes between healthy human individuals. Study results and limitations: A generally larger estimated richness was seen in naive subsets than in memory subsets. Read depth was anticipated to influence clonotype sharing among donors.

Study processing details: Junction-only immunoSEQ data arrived without quality scores, meaning filtering differed. Sequencing used immunoSEQ multiplex PCR; TCRdb keeps in-frame clones, though not all of them. For V, J and clone size, that table is used; D and trimming come from the DNA. Among around 2,000,000 clones listed, about 95% were seen once. Naive CD8 populations comprised CD45RO-negative cells positively selected for CCR7, excluding terminally differentiated effector memory CD45RA+ cells. The count of this clone is one. Its specificity is not known. The CDR3 consists of 17 residues. V was pared by 3 bases and J by 5 bases, with 8 bases of the junction left unmatched. CDR1 SGHRS and CDR2 YFSETQ come from the germline V gene.

The chain uses TRBV5-1 and TRBJ2-5; 15 bases match TRBD2. The sequence came from a man younger than 35 in good health. The sample consisted of naive CD8+ T cells sorted from blood. The CDR3 bases are TGCGCCAGCAGCTCGGAGGGACTAGCGGGGGGTCGGGAGACCCAGTACTTC. Protein product: CASSSEGLAGGRETQYF. Full variable domain (outside the CDR3, taken from reference TRBV5-1 and TRBJ2-5): KAGVTQTPRYLIKTRGQQVTLSCSPISGHRSVSWYQQTPGQGLQFLFEYFSETQRNKGNFPGRFSGRQFSNSRSEMNVSTLELGDSALYLCASSSEGLAGGRETQYFGPGTRLLVL.